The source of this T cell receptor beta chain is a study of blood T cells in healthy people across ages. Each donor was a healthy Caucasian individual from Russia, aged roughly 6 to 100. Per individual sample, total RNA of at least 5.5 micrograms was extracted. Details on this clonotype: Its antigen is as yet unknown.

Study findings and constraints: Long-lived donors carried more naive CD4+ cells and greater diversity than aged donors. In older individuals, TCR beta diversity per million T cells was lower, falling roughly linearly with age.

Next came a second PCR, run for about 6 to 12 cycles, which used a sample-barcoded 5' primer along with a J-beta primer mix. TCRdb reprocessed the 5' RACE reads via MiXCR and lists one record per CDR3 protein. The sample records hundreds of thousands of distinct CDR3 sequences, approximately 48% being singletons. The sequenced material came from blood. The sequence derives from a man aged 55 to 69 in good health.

The chain's CDR3 is CSVPGRHHRMKAFF. The CDR3 nucleotides read TGCAGCGTGCCGGGACGCCATCATCGGATGAAGGCTTTCTTT. This chain connects TRBV29-1 to TRBJ1-1; a possible D gene is TRBD1 (5 bases). Germline V CDR1 and CDR2: SQVTM, ANQGSEA. With 6 bases removed from V and 11 bases from J, the gap between germline ends came to 25 bases. The CDR3 consists of 14 residues. The whole variable domain, remainder taken from reference TRBV29-1 and TRBJ1-1, is SAVISQKPSRDICQRGTSLTIQCQVDSQVTMMFWYRQQPGQSLTLIATANQGSEATYESGFVIDKFPISRPNLTFSTLTVSNMSPEDSSIYLCSVPGRHHRMKAFFGQGTRLTVV.